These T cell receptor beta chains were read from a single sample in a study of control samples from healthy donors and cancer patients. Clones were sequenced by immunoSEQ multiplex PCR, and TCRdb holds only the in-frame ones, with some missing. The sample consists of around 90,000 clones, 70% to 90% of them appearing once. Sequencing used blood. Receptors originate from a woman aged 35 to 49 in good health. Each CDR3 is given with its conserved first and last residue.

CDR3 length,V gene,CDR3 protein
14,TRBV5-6,CASSLRGGRDTQYF
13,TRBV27,CASSTDSHNEQFF
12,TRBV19,CASSIAGAVQYF
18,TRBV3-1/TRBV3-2,CASSQGETGIPRTDTQYF
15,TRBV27,CASSLSNGGGTEAFF
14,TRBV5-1,CASSQDRGLYEQYF
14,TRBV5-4,CASSSIDRAGGYTF
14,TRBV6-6,CASRGGGTGRGYTF
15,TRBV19,CASSILLGRAETQYF
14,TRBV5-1,CASSLAGPYTEQYF
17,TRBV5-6,CASSLGGRGGYTDTQYF